Included here is one T cell receptor beta chain sequence, with context. Assay: immunoSEQ multiplex PCR; the TCRdb copy retains only in-frame clones and omits some. Of approximately 74,000 clones listed, around four fifths were seen once; the top ten hold roughly 2.4%. The sample originates from a study of OX40 agonist ivuxolimab in advanced cancers. The V gene lost 5 bases and the J gene lost 5 bases, with 12 bases spanning the gap. Germline CDR1 and CDR2: SQVTM and ANQGSEA. The CDR3 runs to 12 residues. V gene TRBV29-1 combines with J gene TRBJ1-2, with unresolved D. The source of this sequence is an adult with an advanced solid tumor such as melanoma, head and neck, liver or kidney cancer. Sequencing was performed on CD4+ or CD8+ T cells sorted from blood, taken in a trial of the OX40 agonist ivuxolimab. CDR3: CSVTRSSYGYTF. CDR3 in DNA: TGCAGCGTTACACGAAGCTCTTATGGCTACACCTTC.